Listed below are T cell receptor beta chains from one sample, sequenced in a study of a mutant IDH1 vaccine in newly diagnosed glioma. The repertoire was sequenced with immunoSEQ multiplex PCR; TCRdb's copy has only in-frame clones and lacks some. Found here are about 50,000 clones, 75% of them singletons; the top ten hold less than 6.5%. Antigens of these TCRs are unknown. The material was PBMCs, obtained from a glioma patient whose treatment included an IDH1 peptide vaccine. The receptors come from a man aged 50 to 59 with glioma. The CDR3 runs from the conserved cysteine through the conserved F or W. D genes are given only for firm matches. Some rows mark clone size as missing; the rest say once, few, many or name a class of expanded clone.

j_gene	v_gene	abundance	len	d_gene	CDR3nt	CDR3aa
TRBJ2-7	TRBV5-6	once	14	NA	TGTGCCAGCAGCTTGGGGGACACCACCTACGAGCAGTACTTC	CASSLGDTTYEQYF
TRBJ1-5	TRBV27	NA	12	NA	TGTGCCAGCAGTTTCCCCAGGGGACCCCAGCATTTT	CASSFPRGPQHF
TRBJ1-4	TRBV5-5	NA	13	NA	TGTGCCAGCAGCTCAGGACGTAATGAAAAACTGTTTTTT	CASSSGRNEKLFF
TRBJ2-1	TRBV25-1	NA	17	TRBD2	TGTGCCAGCAGTGATGGAGGGCGGGGGGGCCCCTACAATGAGCAGTTCTTC	CASSDGGRGGPYNEQFF
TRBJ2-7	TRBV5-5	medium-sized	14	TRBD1	TGTGCCAGCAGCTTTCGGACAGGGTCCTACGAGCAGTACTTC	CASSFRTGSYEQYF
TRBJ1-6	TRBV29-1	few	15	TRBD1	TGCAGCGTTGGGATGGGACAGGGGGCTGGATCACCCCTCCACTTT	CSVGMGQGAGSPLHF
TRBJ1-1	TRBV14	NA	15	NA	TGTGCCAGCAGCTCTTCTAACAGGGCGAACACTGAAGCTTTCTTT	CASSSSNRANTEAFF
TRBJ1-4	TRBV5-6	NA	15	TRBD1	TGTGCCAGCAGCGGCGACGGGACAGGGGGTGAAAAACTGTTTTTT	CASSGDGTGGEKLFF
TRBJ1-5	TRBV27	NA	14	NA	TGTGCCAGCAGTTCTTCATATAGCAATCAGCCCCAGCATTTT	CASSSSYSNQPQHF
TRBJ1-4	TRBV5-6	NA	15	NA	TGTGCCAGCAGCTCAGCAGGGCCGGCTAATGAAAAACTGTTTTTT	CASSSAGPANEKLFF
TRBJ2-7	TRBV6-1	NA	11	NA	TGTGCCAGCACGATGGGGATCGAGCAGTACTTC	CASTMGIEQYF